This T cell receptor (beta chain) came from a study of control samples from healthy donors and cancer patients. The CDR3 has 15 residues. The germline V and J ends were trimmed by 6 bases and 1 base, with 12 bases remaining between them. The germline gives CDR1 SGHVS, CDR2 FNYEAQ. Only in-frame clones appear in the TCRdb table, and some are missing; sequencing was by immunoSEQ multiplex PCR. The sample consists of about 250,000 clones, roughly four fifths of them appearing once. This clone appeared a single time. Sequencing was carried out using PBMCs. This chain links TRBV7-6 with TRBJ2-2, with D hard to call. The origin of this receptor is a woman in her sixties or seventies with lung cancer. The DNA for the CDR3 is TGTGCCAGCAGTAACCGACGGCTGAACACCGGGGAGCTGTTTTTT. Its translation: CASSNRRLNTGELFF. Together with reference TRBV7-6 and TRBJ2-2, the CDR3 gives the full variable domain: GAGVSQSPRYKVTKRGQDVALRCDPISGHVSLYWYRQALGQGPEFLTYFNYEAQQDKSGLPNDRFSAERPEGSISTLTIQRTEQRDSAMYRCASSNRRLNTGELFFGEGSRLTVL.